This T cell receptor beta chain was documented in a study of T-cell reconstitution after alpha-beta-depleted transplantation in children. Study-wide results and limits: Several hundred expanded graft clones reportedly were the source of alpha-beta T cells about two months after transplant. After transplant, high TCRbeta diversity at day 60 in some patients arose from surviving recipient T cells and thymic progenitors. Once a year had passed after transplant, T-cell counts and diversity came mostly from newly produced T cells.

A library of TCRbeta sequences, prepared with unique molecular identifiers, was generated. TCRdb re-analysed the PCR reads in MiXCR, keeping a single row per CDR3 protein. The sample yields some 550,000 distinct CDR3 sequences, 20% to 25% seen once. This clonotype has a handful of counts. As yet, its antigen is unknown. Germline lookup yields CDR1 SGHDN and CDR2 FVKESK. This CDR3 is 14 amino acids long. The germline V and J ends were trimmed by 1 base and 4 bases, with 8 bases remaining between them. The sequence derives from a boy in the first two years of life who had a stem cell transplant for acute myeloid leukemia, so the T cells may come from the graft donor. The specimen comprised PBMCs, mostly from graft donor cells, sampled 360 days after TCRalphabeta/CD19-depleted stem cell transplant. The chain joins TRBV14 to TRBJ2-1, with a weak D call TRBD2 (6 bases). The CDR3 is CASSQGLDYNEQFF. For the CDR3, the DNA is TGTGCCAGCAGCCAAGGACTAGATTACAATGAGCAGTTCTTC.